The source of this TCR beta chain is a study of OX40 agonist ivuxolimab in advanced cancers. Study findings and constraints: With doses of 0.1 to 3.0 mg/kg, CD4+ and CD8+ blood T cells had undergone clonal expansion by week 6. Some of the lowest clonal expansion was seen in partial responders at 0.1-3.0 mg/kg.

Generated by immunoSEQ multiplex PCR, the TCRdb table keeps only in-frame clones and is missing some. The top ten clones hold 2.5% to 3% of a sample with tens of thousands of clones, approximately 86% of them seen once. CDR1 and CDR2 from the germline V gene are SGDLS and YYNGEE. There are 13 residues in the CDR3. Trimming took off 0 bases at V and 6 bases at J, with 9 bases between the two ends. Concerning this clone: Antigen specificity is unknown.

This chain links TRBV9 with TRBJ1-2; D is ambiguous. The input for sequencing was CD4+ or CD8+ T cells sorted from blood, taken in a trial of the OX40 agonist ivuxolimab. This receptor was identified in an adult with an advanced solid tumor such as melanoma, head and neck, liver or kidney cancer. Here the CDR3 reads CASSVVDGDGYTF. The CDR3 DNA reads as TGTGCCAGCAGCGTAGTTGACGGGGATGGCTACACCTTC.